A selection of T cell receptor beta chains follows, all from one sample in a study of cytomegalovirus exposure and HLA in healthy donors. Clones were sequenced by immunoSEQ multiplex PCR, and TCRdb holds only the in-frame ones, with some missing. The sample has about 150,000 clones; about 72% are singletons. Sequenced: PBMCs. These receptors all stem from a man aged 55 to 69 in good health and CMV-seronegative. Each CDR3 is given with its conserved first and last residue. A D gene is named only where the DNA matches it firmly. Clone size is shown for a subset of rows, as once, few, many or a class of expanded clone.

d_gene	abundance	j_gene	v_gene	CDR3nt	CDR3aa
TRBD1	-	TRBJ1-2	TRBV28	TGTGCCAGCCGGGCCCGGACAGGGGTAGAGTATGGCTACACCTTC	CASRARTGVEYGYTF
-	-	TRBJ1-1	TRBV4-1	TGCGCCAGCAGCCATGCCCTGGACACGCCGAACACTGAAGCTTTCTTT	CASSHALDTPNTEAFF
-	few	TRBJ1-5	TRBV5-6	TGTGCCAGCAGCTTGATCCGGGAGTGGAATCAGCCCCAGCATTTT	CASSLIREWNQPQHF
-	-	TRBJ2-7	TRBV5-1	TGCGCCAGCAGCTTGATCCCGAGCGGTGAGGGCTCCTACGAGCAGTACTTC	CASSLIPSGEGSYEQYF
-	-	TRBJ2-7	TRBV7-3	TGTGCCAGCAGCTCGCAGGGAAGCTACGAGCAGTACTTC	CASSSQGSYEQYF
TRBD1	-	TRBJ1-5	TRBV6-6	TGTGCCAGCAGTTCCGGGACAGGGGAATGGGATCAGCCCCAGCATTTT	CASSSGTGEWDQPQHF
TRBD1	-	TRBJ2-7	TRBV6-1	TGTGCCAGCCGTAGACAGGGGGCTTACGAGCAGTACTTC	CASRRQGAYEQYF
TRBD1	-	TRBJ2-1	TRBV28	TGTGCCAGCAGTTTACCCGGGACAGACAATGAGCAGTTCTTC	CASSLPGTDNEQFF
TRBD1	once	TRBJ1-2	TRBV29-1	TGCAGCGTGGAACAACAGGGGACTGGGGGCTTC	CSVEQQGTGGF
-	-	TRBJ1-4	TRBV6-6	TGTGCCAGCAGTTACTCGCGGATAAGGGGTGGCGAAAAACTGTTTTTT	CASSYSRIRGGEKLFF
-	-	TRBJ1-1	TRBV21-1	TGTGCCAGCAGCATTCGACAGGGAATGAACACTGAAGCTTTCTTT	CASSIRQGMNTEAFF
-	-	TRBJ2-3	TRBV4-2	TGTGCCAGCAGCCAAGGACAGGATGGCACAGATACGCAGTATTTT	CASSQGQDGTDTQYF
-	-	TRBJ1-4	TRBV28	TGTGCCAGCAGTCAAGGGGATGATGAAAAACTGTTTTTT	CASSQGDDEKLFF
-	-	TRBJ2-5	TRBV27	TGTGCCAGCAGTCTCAACCCCTTAGCGGACCGACAAGAGACCCAGTACTTC	CASSLNPLADRQETQYF
TRBD2	-	TRBJ2-2	TRBV5-1	TGCGCCAGCAGCCCCCTTGGCGGGAGGGGAAACACCGGGGAGCTGTTTTTT	CASSPLGGRGNTGELFF
-	-	TRBJ2-6	TRBV5-1	TGCGCCAGCAGCTCGGGACAAAACTCTGGGGCCAACGTCCTGACTTTC	CASSSGQNSGANVLTF
-	-	TRBJ1-3	TRBV19	TGTGCCAGTAGTATAGCAGACAGGAACCGAAACACCATATATTTT	CASSIADRNRNTIYF
-	-	TRBJ1-2	TRBV11-2	TGTGCCAGCAGCTCCCTACAGGGTGAAGTTGGCTACACCTTC	CASSSLQGEVGYTF
TRBD2	-	TRBJ2-1	TRBV25-1	TGTGCCAGCAGTCAAAGCGGGAGGTCCAACAATGAGCAGTTCTTC	CASSQSGRSNNEQFF
-	-	TRBJ2-3	TRBV28	TGTGCCAGCAGTTTCAACAGGGACGGAACAGATACGCAGTATTTT	CASSFNRDGTDTQYF
TRBD2	-	TRBJ2-1	TRBV29-1	TGCAGCGTCCCGCTAGCGGGAAGGAACAATGAGCAGTTCTTC	CSVPLAGRNNEQFF
-	-	TRBJ1-2	TRBV27	TGTGCCAGCAGTTTAGGAGGGGCCTACTATGGCTACACCTTC	CASSLGGAYYGYTF
-	once	TRBJ1-2	TRBV5-1	TGCGCCAGCAGCGCGGACAGTAATAACTATGGCTACACCTTC	CASSADSNNYGYTF
-	-	TRBJ2-7	TRBV5-8	TGTGCCAGCAGCTTCGGGACACCCGACTCCTACGAGCAGTACTTC	CASSFGTPDSYEQYF
TRBD2	-	TRBJ2-7	TRBV6-1	TGTGCCAGCAGTGGACCTAGCGGGAGTGTGTTGGAGCAGTACTTC	CASSGPSGSVLEQYF
TRBD2	-	TRBJ2-3	TRBV27	TGTGCCAGCAGTTCTCCTCGGACTAGCGGGAATGCAGATACGCAGTATTTT	CASSSPRTSGNADTQYF
TRBD2	-	TRBJ2-7	TRBV10-3	TGTGCCATCGGCAGGGACTACCCTTCCGAGCAGTACTTC	CAIGRDYPSEQYF
TRBD1	-	TRBJ2-2	TRBV6-6	TGTGCCAGCAGTCGGACAGGGGGCGAGGGCGGGGAGCTGTTTTTT	CASSRTGGEGGELFF